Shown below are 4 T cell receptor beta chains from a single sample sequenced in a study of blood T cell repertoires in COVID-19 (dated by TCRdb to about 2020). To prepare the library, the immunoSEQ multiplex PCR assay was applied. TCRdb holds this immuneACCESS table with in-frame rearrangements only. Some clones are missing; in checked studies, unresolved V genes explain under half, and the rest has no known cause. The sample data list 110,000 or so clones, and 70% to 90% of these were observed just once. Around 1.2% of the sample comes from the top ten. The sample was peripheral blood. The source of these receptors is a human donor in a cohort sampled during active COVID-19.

This CDR3 reads CASTGGNRRDQPQHF. CDR3 DNA sequence: TGTGCCAGCACCGGGGGGAACAGGAGGGATCAGCCCCAGCATTTT. The J gene is TRBJ1-5, the V gene TRBV2; tentatively, D is TRBD1 (5 bases). CDR1 SNHLY and CDR2 FYNNEI come from the germline V gene. Between the trimmed V and J ends, which lost 7 bases and 5 bases, there was a span of 18 bases. This CDR3 comprises 15 residues. The full variable domain, its missing parts supplied by reference TRBV2 and TRBJ1-5, is EPEVTQTPSHQVTQMGQEVILRCVPISNHLYFYWYRQILGQKVEFLVSFYNNEISEKSEIFDDQFSVERPDGSNFTLKIRSTKLEDSAMYFCASTGGNRRDQPQHFGDGTRLSIL.

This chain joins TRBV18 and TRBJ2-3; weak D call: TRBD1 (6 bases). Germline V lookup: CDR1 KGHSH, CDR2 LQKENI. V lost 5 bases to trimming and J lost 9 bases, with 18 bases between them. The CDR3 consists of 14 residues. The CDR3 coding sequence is TGTGCCAGCTCAGGACAGTGGGGGCTGAGGACGCAGTATTTT. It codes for CASSGQWGLRTQYF.

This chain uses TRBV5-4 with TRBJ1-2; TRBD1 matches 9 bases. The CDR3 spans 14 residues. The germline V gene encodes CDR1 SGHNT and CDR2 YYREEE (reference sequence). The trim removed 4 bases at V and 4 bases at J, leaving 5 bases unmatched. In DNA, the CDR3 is TGTGCCAGCAGCCCTAAGGACAGGGGCTATGGCTACACCTTC. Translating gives CASSPKDRGYGYTF.

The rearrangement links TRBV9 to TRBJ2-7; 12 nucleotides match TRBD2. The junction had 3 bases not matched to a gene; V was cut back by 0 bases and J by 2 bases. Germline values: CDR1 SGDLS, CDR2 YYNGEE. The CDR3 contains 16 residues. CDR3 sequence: CASSVGLAGVPYEQYF. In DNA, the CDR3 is TGTGCCAGCAGCGTAGGACTAGCGGGGGTCCCCTACGAGCAGTACTTC.